The present T cell receptor beta chain was sequenced within a study of control samples from healthy donors and cancer patients. CDR1 and CDR2 from the germline V gene are MNHEY and SVGAGI. Losses at the gene ends were 2 bases for V and 4 bases for J; bases not matched to a gene: 6. The CDR3 has 16 amino acids. The assay was immunoSEQ multiplex PCR, and TCRdb's table has in-frame clones only and misses some. The repertoire consists of around 80,000 clones, with 87% occurring once and the leading ten covering roughly a fifth. The chain has TRBV6-5 and TRBJ2-1; 9 bases map to TRBD2. This sequence originates from a man in his fifties in good health. The sequenced sample was blood. CDR3: CASSYLTSGAYNEQFF. Written as DNA, the CDR3 is TGTGCCAGCAGTTACCTGACTAGCGGAGCTTACAATGAGCAGTTCTTC.